This T cell receptor beta chain was captured by sequencing in a study of CD8 T cells in ankylosing spondylitis. V dropped 6 bases and J dropped 2; count of bases not matched to a gene: 5. Per germline, CDR1 MNHEY and CDR2 SVGEGT. The CDR3 spans 14 residues. A remark on this clonotype: The antigen is undetermined.

Making the TCR beta libraries involved quantitative 5'-RACE with molecular barcodes. TCRdb re-analysed the 5' RACE reads in MiXCR, keeping a single row per CDR3 protein. The repertoire includes 750,000 to 850,000 distinct CDR3 sequences, 12% of them detected once, and more than 0.5% sits in the top ten. Study-level points and caveats: Disease-linked clones proved CD8+ and comparatively uncommon in peripheral blood. The clones that were linked to disease were reported to be significantly enriched in matched synovial fluid samples from ankylosing spondylitis patients. A motif of 8 or 9 highly homologous TCR beta variants was seen as apparently characteristic of ankylosing spondylitis blood. Previously reported in reactive arthritis synovial fluid and blood were some of the motif variants.

The origin of this receptor is a male donor with ankylosing spondylitis. The chain employs TRBV6-2 or TRBV6-3 and TRBJ2-3; 7 bases match TRBD2. Sequenced: blood, either unsorted or a sorted T cell fraction (not recorded which). The CDR3 DNA reads as TGTGCCAGCAGGGCTAGCGGAGCCACAGATACGCAGTATTTT. Its protein product is CASRASGATDTQYF.